Included here is one T cell receptor (beta chain) sequence, with context. This sample is part of a study of OX40 agonist ivuxolimab in advanced cancers. Across the whole study: The dose-escalation group included hepatocellular carcinoma, melanoma, renal cell carcinoma and head and neck cancer.

Clones were sequenced by immunoSEQ multiplex PCR, and TCRdb holds only the in-frame ones, with some missing. The sample yields 43,000 or so clones, about 88% seen once. Germline CDR1 is SGDLS and CDR2 is YYNGEE. V was pared by 2 bases and J by 4 bases, with 13 bases between. The CDR3 is made up of 15 amino acids. The V and J genes are TRBV9 and TRBJ1-5; D unresolved. The TCR was taken from an adult with an advanced solid tumor such as melanoma, head and neck, liver or kidney cancer. The input for sequencing was CD4+ or CD8+ T cells sorted from blood, taken in a trial of the OX40 agonist ivuxolimab. The CDR3 nucleotides read TGTGCCAGCAGCGTGGACGGCGGTGGTAATCAGCCCCAGCATTTT. It specifies CASSVDGGGNQPQHF.